The rows below give T cell receptor beta chains drawn from one sample of a study of T cells in Graves' hyperthyroidism and ophthalmopathy. TCRdb recomputed calls from the multiplex PCR reads with MiXCR, one row per CDR3 protein. The sample holds around 340,000 distinct CDR3 sequences, roughly 14% seen once. The material sequenced was blood. The source is a woman in her thirties with Graves' hyperthyroidism. The CDR3 runs from the conserved cysteine through the conserved F or W. D genes are given only for firm matches. Size tells how often a clone was seen (once, few, many) or the class of an expanded clone, and some rows leave it out.

v_call	clone_size	j_call	d_call	cdr3_aa	cdr3_nt
TRBV29-1	NA	TRBJ2-2	NA	CSVEVYTGELFF	TGCAGCGTTGAGGTTTACACCGGGGAGCTGTTTTTT
TRBV7-2	many	TRBJ2-5	TRBD1	CASSFKTGTGGTLGTQYF	TGTGCCAGCAGCTTTAAAACCGGGACAGGGGGTACCCTGGGGACCCAGTACTTC
TRBV20-1	few	TRBJ1-1	NA	CSARSGDAFMNTEAFF	TGCAGTGCTAGATCGGGCGACGCTTTCATGAACACTGAAGCTTTCTTT
TRBV7-2	many	TRBJ1-1	NA	CASSLASLRNTEAFF	TGTGCCAGCAGCTTAGCGTCTTTGAGAAACACTGAAGCTTTCTTT
TRBV13	NA	TRBJ2-2	NA	CASSPDRATGELFF	TGTGCCAGCAGCCCTGACAGAGCCACCGGGGAGCTGTTTTTT
TRBV12-3/TRBV12-4	many	TRBJ1-2	TRBD1	CASSGQVGDGYTF	TGTGCCAGCTCTGGACAGGTCGGAGATGGCTACACCTTC
TRBV20-1	NA	TRBJ2-7	NA	CSTGRMDYEQYF	TGCAGTACGGGACGGATGGACTACGAGCAGTACTTC
TRBV2	many	TRBJ2-7	NA	CASKVGQGISYEQYF	TGTGCCAGCAAAGTGGGCCAAGGGATATCCTACGAGCAGTACTTC
TRBV7-9	few	TRBJ2-1	TRBD1	CASSSRDRGSGNEQFF	TGTGCCAGCAGCTCCCGGGACAGGGGGAGTGGGAATGAGCAGTTCTTC
TRBV7-3	NA	TRBJ2-5	NA	CANSLGGTQYF	TGTGCCAACAGCTTAGGGGGGACCCAGTACTTC
TRBV6-1	many	TRBJ1-4	NA	CASRPPGTVEKLFF	TGTGCCAGCAGGCCCCCGGGTACGGTTGAAAAACTGTTTTTT
TRBV20-1	many	TRBJ2-1	TRBD2	CSAKGGSGAGSYNEQFF	TGCAGTGCCAAAGGAGGCTCCGGAGCGGGGTCCTACAATGAGCAGTTCTTC
TRBV2	NA	TRBJ1-4	NA	CASSTEKLFF	TGTGCCAGCAGTACAGAAAAACTGTTTTTT
TRBV6-1	many	TRBJ2-2	NA	CASTGTSNTGELFF	TGTGCCAGCACTGGCACATCGAACACCGGGGAGCTGTTTTTT
TRBV10-1	few	TRBJ2-3	TRBD2	CASSGTSGRVGTDTQYF	TGCGCCAGCTCCGGGACTAGCGGGAGGGTCGGCACAGATACGCAGTATTTT
TRBV12-3/TRBV12-4	many	TRBJ1-1	NA	CASSLVGVEAFF	TGTGCCAGCAGTTTAGTAGGGGTTGAAGCTTTCTTT
TRBV18	NA	TRBJ1-4	NA	CASSEMRNEKLFF	TGTGCCAGCTCCGAAATGCGCAATGAAAAACTGTTTTTT